The rows below give T cell receptor beta chains drawn from one sample of a study of T cells in Graves' hyperthyroidism and ophthalmopathy. Each CDR3 protein is one row after TCRdb ran MiXCR on the multiplex PCR reads. Here the sample spans fewer than 350,000 distinct CDR3 sequences, 15% to 20% being singletons. Sequencing input: blood. These receptors were obtained from a woman aged 50 to 60 with Graves' hyperthyroidism. The CDR3 runs from the conserved cysteine through the conserved F or W. The D gene is left open where the match is weak. The size entry is marked missing in some rows and otherwise reads once, few, many or a size class.

V gene	D gene	J gene	clone size	CDR3 protein	CDR3 DNA
TRBV2	NA	TRBJ2-1	NA	CASSGLSISSYNEQFF	TGTGCCAGCAGTGGACTTTCAATAAGCTCCTACAATGAGCAGTTCTTC
TRBV5-1	NA	TRBJ2-1	many	CASSLSGQPYNEQFF	TGCGCCAGCAGCTTGTCCGGACAGCCCTACAATGAGCAGTTCTTC
TRBV11-2	NA	TRBJ2-7	many	CASSLEVAASYEQYF	TGTGCCAGCAGCTTAGAAGTGGCAGCGTCCTACGAGCAGTACTTC
TRBV20-1	NA	TRBJ2-1	NA	CSAIVVWGPSNEQFF	TGCAGTGCTATAGTTGTGTGGGGGCCGTCGAATGAGCAGTTCTTC
TRBV2	NA	TRBJ2-1	many	CASSVEGANGYEQFF	TGTGCCAGCAGTGTCGAGGGCGCCAATGGGTATGAGCAGTTCTTC
TRBV7-3	NA	TRBJ1-1	NA	CASSPSGGFTEAFF	TGTGCCAGCAGCCCCAGCGGGGGTTTTACTGAAGCTTTCTTT
TRBV11-2	TRBD2	TRBJ2-5	few	CASSREEGRLRETQYF	TGTGCCAGCAGCCGGGAGGAGGGACGATTGAGAGAGACCCAGTACTTC
TRBV11-2	NA	TRBJ2-1	many	CASSLSRQTDEQFF	TGTGCCAGCAGCTTGTCACGGCAAACCGATGAGCAGTTCTTC
TRBV20-1	TRBD1	TRBJ1-1	many	CSARRTGGYTEAFF	TGCAGTGCTAGGAGGACAGGGGGTTACACTGAAGCTTTCTTT
TRBV7-8	NA	TRBJ2-7	NA	CASSPWGEGFSYEQYF	TGTGCCAGCAGCCCGTGGGGAGAGGGCTTCTCCTACGAGCAGTACTTC
TRBV7-9	TRBD2	TRBJ2-3	NA	CASSGRTSGFSTDTQYF	TGTGCCAGCAGCGGACGGACTAGCGGGTTCAGCACAGATACGCAGTATTTT
TRBV15	NA	TRBJ2-3	NA	CATSRRGASDTQYF	TGTGCCACCAGCAGACGGGGGGCATCTGATACGCAGTATTTT
TRBV24-1	NA	TRBJ2-3	NA	CATRGTGTDTQYF	TGTGCCACCCGAGGGACGGGCACAGATACGCAGTATTTT
TRBV5-1	NA	TRBJ2-5	few	CASSEISGKLETQYF	TGCGCCAGCAGCGAGATTTCGGGGAAGTTGGAGACCCAGTACTTC
TRBV20-1	NA	TRBJ2-3	many	CSAKIPDTQYF	TGCAGTGCAAAGATCCCAGATACGCAGTATTTT
TRBV20-1	TRBD2	TRBJ2-7	few	CSARASGRYEQYF	TGCAGTGCTAGGGCTAGCGGGAGGTACGAGCAGTACTTC
TRBV19	NA	TRBJ1-6	NA	CASSIGPYNSPPHF	TGTGCCAGTAGTATTGGGCCCTATAATTCACCCCCCCACTTT
TRBV2	NA	TRBJ1-2	few	CASREDTAYGYTF	TGTGCCAGCAGGGAGGACACGGCTTATGGCTACACCTTC
TRBV14	NA	TRBJ2-1	many	CASSQVGGWDSSYNEQFF	TGTGCCAGCAGCCAAGTGGGAGGCTGGGACAGCTCCTACAATGAGCAGTTCTTC
TRBV10-3	NA	TRBJ2-1	NA	CAILENNEQFF	TGTGCCATCCTGGAGAACAATGAGCAGTTCTTC
TRBV20-1	NA	TRBJ1-1	few	CSARDLKNTEAFF	TGCAGTGCTAGAGATTTGAAGAACACTGAAGCTTTCTTT
TRBV9	NA	TRBJ2-7	many	CASSVKGRGSEQYF	TGTGCCAGCAGCGTTAAGGGCAGGGGAAGCGAGCAGTACTTC
TRBV20-1	TRBD2	TRBJ2-3	NA	CSAASGGQQSTDTQYF	TGCAGTGCTGCTAGCGGGGGCCAACAAAGCACAGATACGCAGTATTTT
TRBV9	NA	TRBJ2-1	NA	CASSVEAYQSYNEQFF	TGTGCCAGCAGCGTAGAGGCCTATCAGTCCTACAATGAGCAGTTCTTC
TRBV20-1	TRBD2	TRBJ2-1	few	CSAGRESGHNEQFF	TGCAGTGCGGGGCGGGAGTCGGGTCACAATGAGCAGTTCTTC
TRBV7-3	NA	TRBJ1-3	few	CASNRQGSWDTIYF	TGTGCCAGCAACCGTCAGGGATCGTGGGACACCATATATTTT
TRBV20-1	TRBD2	TRBJ2-1	NA	CSARDPAGKTYNEQFF	TGCAGTGCTAGAGATCCAGCGGGAAAGACCTACAATGAGCAGTTCTTC